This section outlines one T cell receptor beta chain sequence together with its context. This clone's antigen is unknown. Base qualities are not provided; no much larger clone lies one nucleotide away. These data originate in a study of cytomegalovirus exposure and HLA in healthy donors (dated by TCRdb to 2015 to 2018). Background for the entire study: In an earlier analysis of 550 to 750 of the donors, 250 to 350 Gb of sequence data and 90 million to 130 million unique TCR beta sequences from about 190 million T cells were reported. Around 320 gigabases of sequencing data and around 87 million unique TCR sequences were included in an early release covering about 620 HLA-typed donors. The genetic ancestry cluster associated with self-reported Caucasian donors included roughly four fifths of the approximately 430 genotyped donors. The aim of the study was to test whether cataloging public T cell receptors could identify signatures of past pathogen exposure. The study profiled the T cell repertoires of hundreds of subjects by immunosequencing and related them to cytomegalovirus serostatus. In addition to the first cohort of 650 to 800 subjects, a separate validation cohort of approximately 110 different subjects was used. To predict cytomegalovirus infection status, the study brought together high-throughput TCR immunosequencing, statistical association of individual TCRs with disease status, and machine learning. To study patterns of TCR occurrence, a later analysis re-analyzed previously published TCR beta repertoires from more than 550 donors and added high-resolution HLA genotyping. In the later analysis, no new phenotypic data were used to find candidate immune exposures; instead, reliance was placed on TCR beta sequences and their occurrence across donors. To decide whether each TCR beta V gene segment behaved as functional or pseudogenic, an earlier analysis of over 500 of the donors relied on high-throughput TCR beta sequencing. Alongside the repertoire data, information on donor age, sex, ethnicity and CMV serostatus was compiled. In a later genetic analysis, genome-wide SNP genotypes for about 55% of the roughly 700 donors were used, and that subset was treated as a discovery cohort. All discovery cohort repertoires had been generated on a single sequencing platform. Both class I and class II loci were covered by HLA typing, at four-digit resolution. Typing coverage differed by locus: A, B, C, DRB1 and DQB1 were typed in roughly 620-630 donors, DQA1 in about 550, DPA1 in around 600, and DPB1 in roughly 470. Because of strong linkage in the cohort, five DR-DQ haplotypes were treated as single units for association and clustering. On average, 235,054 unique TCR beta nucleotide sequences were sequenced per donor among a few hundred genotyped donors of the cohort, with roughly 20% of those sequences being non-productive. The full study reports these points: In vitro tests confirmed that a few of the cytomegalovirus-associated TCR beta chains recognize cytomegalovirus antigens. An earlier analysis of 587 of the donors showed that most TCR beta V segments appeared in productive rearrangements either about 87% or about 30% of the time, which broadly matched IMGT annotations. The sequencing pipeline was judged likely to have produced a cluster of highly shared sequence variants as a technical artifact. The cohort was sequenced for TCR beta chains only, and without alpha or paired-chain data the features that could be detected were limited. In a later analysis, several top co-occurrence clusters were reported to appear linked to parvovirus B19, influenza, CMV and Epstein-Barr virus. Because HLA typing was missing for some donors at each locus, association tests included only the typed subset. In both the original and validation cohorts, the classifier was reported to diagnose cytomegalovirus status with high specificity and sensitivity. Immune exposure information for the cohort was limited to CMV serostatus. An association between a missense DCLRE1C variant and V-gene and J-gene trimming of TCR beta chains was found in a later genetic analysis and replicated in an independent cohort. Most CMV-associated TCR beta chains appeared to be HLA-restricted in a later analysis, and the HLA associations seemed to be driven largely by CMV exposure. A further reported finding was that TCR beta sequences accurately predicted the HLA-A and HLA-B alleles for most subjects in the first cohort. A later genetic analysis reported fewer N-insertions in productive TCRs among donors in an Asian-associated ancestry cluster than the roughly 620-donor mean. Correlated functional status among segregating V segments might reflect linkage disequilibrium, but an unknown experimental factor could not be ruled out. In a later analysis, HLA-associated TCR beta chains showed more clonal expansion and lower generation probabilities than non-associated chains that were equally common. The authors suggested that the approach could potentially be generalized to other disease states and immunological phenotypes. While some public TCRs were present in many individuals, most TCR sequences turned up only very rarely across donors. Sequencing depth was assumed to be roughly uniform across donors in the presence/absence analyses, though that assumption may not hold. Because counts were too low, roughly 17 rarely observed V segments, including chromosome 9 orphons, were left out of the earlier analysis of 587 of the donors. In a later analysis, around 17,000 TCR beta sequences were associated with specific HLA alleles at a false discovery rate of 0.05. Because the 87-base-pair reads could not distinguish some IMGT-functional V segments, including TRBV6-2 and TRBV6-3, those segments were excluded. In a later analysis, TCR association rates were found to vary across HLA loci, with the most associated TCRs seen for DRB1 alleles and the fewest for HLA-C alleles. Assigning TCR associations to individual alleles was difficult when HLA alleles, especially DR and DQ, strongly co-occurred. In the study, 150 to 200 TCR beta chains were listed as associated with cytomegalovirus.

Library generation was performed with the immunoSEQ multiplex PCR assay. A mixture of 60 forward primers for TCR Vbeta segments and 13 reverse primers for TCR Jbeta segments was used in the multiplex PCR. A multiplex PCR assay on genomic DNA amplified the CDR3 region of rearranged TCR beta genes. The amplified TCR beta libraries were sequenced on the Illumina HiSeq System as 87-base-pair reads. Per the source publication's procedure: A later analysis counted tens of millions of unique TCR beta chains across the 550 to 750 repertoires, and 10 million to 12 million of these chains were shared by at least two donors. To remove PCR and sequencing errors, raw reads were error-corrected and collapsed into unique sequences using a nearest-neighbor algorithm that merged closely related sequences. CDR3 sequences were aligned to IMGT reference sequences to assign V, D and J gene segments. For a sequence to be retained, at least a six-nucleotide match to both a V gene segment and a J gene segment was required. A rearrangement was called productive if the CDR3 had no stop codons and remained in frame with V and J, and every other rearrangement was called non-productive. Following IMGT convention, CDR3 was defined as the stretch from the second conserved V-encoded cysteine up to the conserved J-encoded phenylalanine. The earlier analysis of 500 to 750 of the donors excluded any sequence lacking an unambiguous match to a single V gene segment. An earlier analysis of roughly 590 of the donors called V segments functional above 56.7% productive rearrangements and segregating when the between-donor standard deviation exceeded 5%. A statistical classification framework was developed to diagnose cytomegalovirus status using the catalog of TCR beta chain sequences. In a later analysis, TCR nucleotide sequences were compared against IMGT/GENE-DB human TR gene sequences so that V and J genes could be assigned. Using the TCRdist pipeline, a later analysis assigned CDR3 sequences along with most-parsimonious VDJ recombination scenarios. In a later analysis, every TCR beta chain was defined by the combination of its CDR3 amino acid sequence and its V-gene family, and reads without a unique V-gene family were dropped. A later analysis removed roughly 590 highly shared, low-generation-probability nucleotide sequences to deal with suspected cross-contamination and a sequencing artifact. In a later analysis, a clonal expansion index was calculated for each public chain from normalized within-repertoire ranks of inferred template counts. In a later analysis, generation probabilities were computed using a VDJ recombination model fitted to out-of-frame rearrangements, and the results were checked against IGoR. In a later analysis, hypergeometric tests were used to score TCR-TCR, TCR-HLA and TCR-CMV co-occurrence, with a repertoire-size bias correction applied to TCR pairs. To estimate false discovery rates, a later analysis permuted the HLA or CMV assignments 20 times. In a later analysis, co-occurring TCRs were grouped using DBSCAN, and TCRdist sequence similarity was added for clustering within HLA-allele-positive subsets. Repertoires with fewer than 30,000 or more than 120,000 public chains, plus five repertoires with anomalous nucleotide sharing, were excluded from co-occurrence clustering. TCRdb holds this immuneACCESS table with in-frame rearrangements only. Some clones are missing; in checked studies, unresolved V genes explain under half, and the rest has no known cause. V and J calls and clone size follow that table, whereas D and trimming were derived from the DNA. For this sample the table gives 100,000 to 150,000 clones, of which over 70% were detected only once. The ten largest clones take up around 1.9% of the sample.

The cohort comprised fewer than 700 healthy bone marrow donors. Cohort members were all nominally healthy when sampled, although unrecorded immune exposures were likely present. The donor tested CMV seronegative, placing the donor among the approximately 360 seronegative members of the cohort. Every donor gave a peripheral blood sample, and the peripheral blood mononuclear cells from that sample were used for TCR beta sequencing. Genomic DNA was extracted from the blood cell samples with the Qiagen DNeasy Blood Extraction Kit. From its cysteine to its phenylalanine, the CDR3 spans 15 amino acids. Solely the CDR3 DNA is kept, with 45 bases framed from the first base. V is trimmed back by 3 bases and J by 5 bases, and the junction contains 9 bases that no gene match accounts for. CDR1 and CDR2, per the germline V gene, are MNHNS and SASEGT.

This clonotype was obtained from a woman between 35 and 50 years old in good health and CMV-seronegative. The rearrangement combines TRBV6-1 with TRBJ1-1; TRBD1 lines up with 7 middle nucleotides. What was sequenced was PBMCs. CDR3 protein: CASSEEGAVGTEAFF. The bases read TGTGCCAGCAGTGAGGAGGGGGCCGTGGGGACTGAAGCTTTCTTT.